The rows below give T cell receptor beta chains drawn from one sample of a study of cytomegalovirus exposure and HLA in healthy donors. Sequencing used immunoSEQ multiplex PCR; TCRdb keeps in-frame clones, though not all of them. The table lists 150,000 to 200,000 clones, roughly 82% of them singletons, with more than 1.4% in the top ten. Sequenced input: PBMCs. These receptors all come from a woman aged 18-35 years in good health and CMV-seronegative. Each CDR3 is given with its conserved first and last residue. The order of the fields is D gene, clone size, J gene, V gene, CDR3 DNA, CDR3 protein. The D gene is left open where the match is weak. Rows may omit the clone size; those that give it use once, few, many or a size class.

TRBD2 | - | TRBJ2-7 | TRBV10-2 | TGCGCCAGCAGCAAAAGCGGGAACCCCTACGAGCAGTACTTC | CASSKSGNPYEQYF
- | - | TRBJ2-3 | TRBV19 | TGTGCCAGTAGGTCGGGAGTAGGGGCAGATACGCAGTATTTT | CASRSGVGADTQYF
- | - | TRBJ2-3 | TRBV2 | TGTGCCAGCAGTGAATACCTAGTCGGAGATACGCAGTATTTT | CASSEYLVGDTQYF
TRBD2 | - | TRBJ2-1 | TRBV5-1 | TGCGCCAGCAGCTTGTTGGCGGGAGCGGTCGACAATGAGCAGTTCTTC | CASSLLAGAVDNEQFF
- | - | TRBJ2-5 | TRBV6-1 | TGTGCCAGCAGGTGGGGCTACCAAGAGACCCAGTACTTC | CASRWGYQETQYF
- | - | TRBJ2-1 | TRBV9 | TGTGCCAGCAGCGTAGGTCCGGCGGGTGGCTCCTACAATGAGCAGTTCTTC | CASSVGPAGGSYNEQFF
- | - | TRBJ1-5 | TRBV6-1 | TGTGCCAGCAGTGAACAGGGGTTAAGCAATCAGCCCCAGCATTTT | CASSEQGLSNQPQHF
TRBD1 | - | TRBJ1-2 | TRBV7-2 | TGTGCCAGCAGTCCCGGACAGGTGTTAACTAACTATGGCTACACCTTC | CASSPGQVLTNYGYTF
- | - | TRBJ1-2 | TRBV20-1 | TGCAGTGCTAGCAGGGTTGGCTACACCTTC | CSASRVGYTF
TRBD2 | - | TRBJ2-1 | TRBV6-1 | TGTGCCAGCAGGACTAGCGAATACAATGAGCAGTTCTTC | CASRTSEYNEQFF
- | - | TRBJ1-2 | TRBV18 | TGTGCCAGCTCACCACCCCTGGGAGGGCGGGCGCCCTATGGCTACACCTTC | CASSPPLGGRAPYGYTF
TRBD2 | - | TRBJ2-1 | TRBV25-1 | TGTGCCAGCAGTGTGGGATTCGGCGGGAGTAATGAGCAGTTCTTC | CASSVGFGGSNEQFF
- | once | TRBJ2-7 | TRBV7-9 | TGTGCCAGCAGCTCTCTAACCAGGGGCCCCGAGCAGTACTTC | CASSSLTRGPEQYF
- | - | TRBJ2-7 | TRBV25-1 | TGTGCCAGCAGCGCAACTTACGAGCAGTACTTC | CASSATYEQYF
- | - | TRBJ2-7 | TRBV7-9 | TGTGCCAGCAGTCAGTTATTGTACGAGCAGTACTTC | CASSQLLYEQYF
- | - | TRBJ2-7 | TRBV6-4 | TGTGCCAGCAGCGGAACCTCGGAGGGCTACGAGCAGTACTTC | CASSGTSEGYEQYF
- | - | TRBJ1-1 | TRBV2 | TGTGCCAGCGGGCAGGGCCTGAACACTGAAGCTTTCTTT | CASGQGLNTEAFF
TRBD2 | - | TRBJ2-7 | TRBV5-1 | TGCGCCAGCAGCTTGGCTCTGACTAGCGTCCGGTACGAGCAGTACTTC | CASSLALTSVRYEQYF
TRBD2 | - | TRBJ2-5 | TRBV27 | TGTGCCAGCAGTTTAGGTGTTCTAGCGGGGGGGCCGGAGACCCAGTACTTC | CASSLGVLAGGPETQYF
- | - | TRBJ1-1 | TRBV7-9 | TGTGCCAGCAGCTTAGCAGGGTTTAGCAGGGACACTGAAGCTTTCTTT | CASSLAGFSRDTEAFF
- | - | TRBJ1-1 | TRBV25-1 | TGTGCCAGCAGTGAAGTCAGGGGCCCCGAAGCTTTCTTT | CASSEVRGPEAFF
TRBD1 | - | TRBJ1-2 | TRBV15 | TGTGCCACCAGCAGAGTAGGGACAGAGCTTCTGGATGGCTACACCTTC | CATSRVGTELLDGYTF
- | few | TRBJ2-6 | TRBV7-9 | TGTGCCAGCAGCCTCAAGAGGGATTTCAGCTCTGGGGCCAACGTCCTGACTTTC | CASSLKRDFSSGANVLTF
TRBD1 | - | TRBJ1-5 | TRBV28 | TGTGCCAGCAGACGACAGGGTGAGGGTAATCAGCCCCAGCATTTT | CASRRQGEGNQPQHF
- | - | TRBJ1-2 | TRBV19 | TGTGCCAGTAGTATAGCCTCTCAAGCCGGCTACACCTTC | CASSIASQAGYTF
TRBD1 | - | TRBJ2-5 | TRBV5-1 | TGCGCCAGCAGCTTATACAGGGGGAAAGAGACCCAGTACTTC | CASSLYRGKETQYF
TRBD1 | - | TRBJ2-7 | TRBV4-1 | TGCGCCAGCAGCCAAGATACCGGACAGGGCCTCGAGCAGTACTTC | CASSQDTGQGLEQYF
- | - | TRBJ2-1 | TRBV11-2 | TGTGCCAGCAGCTCAGGACTCTCCGGCAATGAGCAGTTCTTC | CASSSGLSGNEQFF
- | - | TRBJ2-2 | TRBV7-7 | TGTGCCAGCAGCTTAAGAGGAACACTGAACACCGGGGAGCTGTTTTTT | CASSLRGTLNTGELFF
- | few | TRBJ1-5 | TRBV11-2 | TGTGCCAGCAGCTTAGGCGGGGGCCAGCCCCAGCATTTT | CASSLGGGQPQHF
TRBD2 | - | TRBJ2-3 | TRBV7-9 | TGTGCCAGCAGCTTAGGTACTAGCGGGGGGTCAGATACGCAGTATTTT | CASSLGTSGGSDTQYF
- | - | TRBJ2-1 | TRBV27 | TGTGCCAGCAGTTACTGGTCGGGAGCGAGCGACAATGAGCAGTTCTTC | CASSYWSGASDNEQFF
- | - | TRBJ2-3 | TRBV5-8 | TGTGCCAGCAGGCACGACAGTCTAGGAACAAATACGCAGTATTTT | CASRHDSLGTNTQYF
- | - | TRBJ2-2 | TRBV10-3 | TGTGCCATCAGTGGACAGGTGTACACCGGGGAGCTGTTTTTT | CAISGQVYTGELFF
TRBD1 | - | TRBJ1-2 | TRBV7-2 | TGTGCCAGCAGCCACTTCGGGACAGGTGGCTATGGCTACACCTTC | CASSHFGTGGYGYTF
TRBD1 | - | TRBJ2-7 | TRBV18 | TGTGCCAGCTCACCGGGGACAGGGGGTACCCACGAGCAGTACTTC | CASSPGTGGTHEQYF
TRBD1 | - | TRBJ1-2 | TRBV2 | TGTGCCAGCAGACTAATTTTCGGGACAGGGGAAAACTATGGCTACACCTTC | CASRLIFGTGENYGYTF
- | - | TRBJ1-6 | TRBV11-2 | TGTGCCAGCAGCTCCGGTTCACCCCTCCACTTT | CASSSGSPLHF
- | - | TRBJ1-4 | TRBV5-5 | TGTGCCAGCAGCTTGACAGGCGTCAATGAAAAACTGTTTTTT | CASSLTGVNEKLFF
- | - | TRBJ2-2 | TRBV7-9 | TGTGCCAGCAGCCCAGGGTTAACCGGGGAGCTGTTTTTT | CASSPGLTGELFF
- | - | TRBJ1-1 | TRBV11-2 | TGTGCCAGCAGCTTAGGGGTTCGGAGGATGAACACTGAAGCTTTCTTT | CASSLGVRRMNTEAFF
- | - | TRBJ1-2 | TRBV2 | TGTGCCAGCAGTGAACTGCAGACAGTTAACTATGGCTACACCTTC | CASSELQTVNYGYTF
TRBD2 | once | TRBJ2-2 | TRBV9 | TGTGCCAGCAGCGTCTCTAGCGGGGGTAACACCGGGGAGCTGTTTTTT | CASSVSSGGNTGELFF
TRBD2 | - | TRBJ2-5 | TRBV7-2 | TGTGCCAGCAGGAGACCGGGACTAGCGGGAGTCTCGACCCAGTACTTC | CASRRPGLAGVSTQYF
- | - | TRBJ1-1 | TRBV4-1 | TGCGCCAGCAGCCAACCAAGGGGGGGAACCGAAGCTTTCTTT | CASSQPRGGTEAFF
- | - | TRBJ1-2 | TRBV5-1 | TGCGCCAGCAGCTTGGCCCTCAGGGGCGCAGGTGGCTACACCTTC | CASSLALRGAGGYTF
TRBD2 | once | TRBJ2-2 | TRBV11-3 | TGTGCCAGCAGACCCACTAGCGGGGGGACCGGGGAGCTGTTTTTT | CASRPTSGGTGELFF
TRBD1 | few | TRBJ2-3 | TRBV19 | TGTGCCAGTAGTATGGACAGGAGCACAGATACGCAGTATTTT | CASSMDRSTDTQYF
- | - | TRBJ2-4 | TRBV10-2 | TGCGCCAGCTTCCCTTTAGGGGGAGTAGATAACATTCAGTACTTC | CASFPLGGVDNIQYF
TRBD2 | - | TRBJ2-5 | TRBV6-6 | TGTGCCAGCCGCGCTAGCGGGGGCGCAGGTGAGACCCAGTACTTC | CASRASGGAGETQYF
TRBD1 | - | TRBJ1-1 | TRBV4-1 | TGCGCCAGCAGTTCCAGGACAGGGGTTGATAGCACTGAAGCTTTCTTT | CASSSRTGVDSTEAFF
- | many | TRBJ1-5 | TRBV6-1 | TGTGCCAGCAGTCCCCATGACAGTAATCAGCCCCAGCATTTT | CASSPHDSNQPQHF
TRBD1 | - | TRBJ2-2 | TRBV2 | TGTGCATCAGCGTCCAGGGGGCCTCGGACCGGGGAGCTGTTTTTT | CASASRGPRTGELFF
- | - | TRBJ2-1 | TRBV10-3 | TGTGCCATCAGCCAACTCGGGTCTTATCCCAATGAGCAGTTCTTC | CAISQLGSYPNEQFF
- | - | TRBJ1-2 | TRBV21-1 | TGTGCCAGCAGCCACACCCGGGACAGGGGAATCAACTATGGCTACACCTTC | CASSHTRDRGINYGYTF